This section outlines one T cell receptor (beta chain) sequence together with its context. Antigen: not known. This sample is part of a study of identical twins. Broader study findings: Models underestimated how often monozygotic twins shared out-of-frame TCR alpha. There were fewer insertions in abundant cord blood beta clonotypes, but memory repertoires showed no such pattern. Interpretation of the results relied on cross-sectional statistical analysis and not on following the same donors.

The CDR3 is made up of 12 amino acids. CDR1 is MDHEN, CDR2 SYDVKM, per germline. With 3 bases removed from V and 9 bases from J, the gap between germline ends came to 6 bases. Unique molecular identifiers were present on the cDNA, and a universal primer site came from template switching. TCRdb reanalysed the 5' RACE reads using MiXCR and keeps one entry per CDR3 protein. This sample has 450,000 or so distinct CDR3 sequences, with more than 13% found just once. The data also belong to a second study, concerning yellow fever vaccine responses in identical twins.

Sequenced: CD4+ T cells sorted from blood. The V call is TRBV28, the J call TRBJ1-6; unclear D gene. This TCR derives from a woman aged 18-29 years in good health. The CDR3 reads CASSFQISPLHF. CDR3 bases: TGTGCCAGCAGTTTCCAAATTTCACCCCTCCACTTT.